Reported below is one TCR beta chain. Its target is unknown. These data come from a study of graft-versus-host responses after intestinal transplantation. Germline V gene sequence: CDR1 LGHNA, CDR2 YSLEER. CDR3 length equals 18 residues. The V end was cut by 0 bases, the J end by 3 bases, with 15 bases between. Profiling relied on immunoSEQ multiplex PCR, and the TCRdb table lists in-frame clones only, not all of them. The table records 80,000 to 100,000 clones, 90% to 95% of them present only once. The receptor was isolated from a human donor who was the organ donor for an intestinal transplant. The chain combines TRBV4-3 with TRBJ2-6, with D possibly TRBD1 on 6 matching bases. The sample here was unstimulated CD4+ T cells sorted from spleen or lymph node cells, taken before transplant. The CDR3: CASSQDPPGDGGANVLTF. DNA of the CDR3: TGCGCCAGCAGCCAAGATCCCCCAGGGGATGGTGGGGCCAACGTCCTGACTTTC.